This T cell receptor beta chain stems from a study of T cell changes during pregnancy in multiple sclerosis. The assay was immunoSEQ multiplex PCR, and TCRdb's table has in-frame clones only and misses some. The data show roughly 40,000 clones, around 90% seen once. This specimen consisted of CD4+ T cells from peripheral blood mononuclear cells, obtained in the third trimester of pregnancy. This clonotype was sampled from a female donor with multiple sclerosis, enrolled in a pregnancy study.

CDR3 region: CASSGTGTGELFF. CDR3 nucleotide sequence: TGCGCCAGCAGCGGAACAGGGACAGGGGAGCTGTTTTTT. The chain employs TRBV5-1 and TRBJ2-2; D possibly corresponds to TRBD1 (6 bases). The CDR3 contains 13 residues. The V end was cut by 4 bases, the J end by 8 bases, with 12 bases between. The V gene's germline CDR1 is SGHRS and CDR2 YFSETQ.